The clone carrying this T cell receptor beta chain was detected a few times. Antigen unknown. TCRdb keeps only in-frame clones here, not all; method: immunoSEQ multiplex PCR. The table lists roughly 25,000 clones, 96% of them singletons, with approximately 3% in the top ten. This specimen belongs to a study of monozygotic twins with cystic fibrosis. Germline-derived CDR1 and CDR2 are GTSNPN and SVGIG (reference sequence). The ends were cut back, 3 bases at V and 0 bases at J, with 20 bases in the middle. The CDR3 sequence is 17 residues long. Study-wide findings and caveats: Median Simpson clonality of roughly 0.01 suggested naive T cells predominated. In 13 of 16 pairs, V gene usage was closest to the co-twin's. Nucleotide-identical clonotype sharing was significantly higher within monozygotic CF twin pairs than between unrelated CF individuals.

Material: blood. The clonotype originates from a girl aged 2-10 years with cystic fibrosis. This chain connects TRBV30 to TRBJ1-2; D is unresolved. CDR3 sequence (DNA): TGTGCCTGGAGGCGTGGCAGAGGGATAATAGCTAACTATGGCTACACCTTC. Its translation is CAWRRGRGIIANYGYTF. The complete variable domain, with remaining parts taken from reference TRBV30 and TRBJ1-2, reads SQTIHQWPATLVQPVGSPLSLECTVEGTSNPNLYWYRQAAGRGLQLLFYSVGIGQISSEVPQNLSASRPQDRQFILSSKKLLLSDSGFYLCAWRRGRGIIANYGYTFGSGTRLTVV.